The clone carrying this T cell receptor (beta chain) was counted ten times or more. Its cognate antigen is unknown. These data originate in a study of T cells after yellow fever vaccination. Study background: Preparation used SMART-Seq v4 Ultra Low Input for the low-cell-number fractions. The study, taken as a whole, reports: Primary-vaccination clones mostly resurfaced post-booster (less than 98% CD4, more than 85% CD8).

TCRdb re-called the 5' RACE reads through MiXCR, storing one row per CDR3 protein. The data hold some 320,000 distinct CDR3 sequences, with over 3.5% observed a single time. The receptor was isolated from a man between 18 and 29 years old who received the YFV17D yellow fever vaccine. Sequencing used PBMCs, obtained 15 days after the yellow fever booster vaccination.

In DNA form, the CDR3 reads TGCGCCAGCAGCTTGGGCAGGGACTCCTCACTGAACACTGAAGCTTTCTTT. Amino acids: CASSLGRDSSLNTEAFF. The chain uses TRBV5-1 and TRBJ1-1; D may be TRBD1 (5 bases). V was shortened by 0 bases and J by 0 bases, with 15 bases between the two germline ends. Germline V CDR1 and CDR2: SGHRS, YFSETQ. The CDR3 totals 17 residues. Based on the CDR3 plus reference TRBV5-1 and TRBJ1-1, the full variable domain is KAGVTQTPRYLIKTRGQQVTLSCSPISGHRSVSWYQQTPGQGLQFLFEYFSETQRNKGNFPGRFSGRQFSNSRSEMNVSTLELGDSALYLCASSLGRDSSLNTEAFFGQGTRLTVV.